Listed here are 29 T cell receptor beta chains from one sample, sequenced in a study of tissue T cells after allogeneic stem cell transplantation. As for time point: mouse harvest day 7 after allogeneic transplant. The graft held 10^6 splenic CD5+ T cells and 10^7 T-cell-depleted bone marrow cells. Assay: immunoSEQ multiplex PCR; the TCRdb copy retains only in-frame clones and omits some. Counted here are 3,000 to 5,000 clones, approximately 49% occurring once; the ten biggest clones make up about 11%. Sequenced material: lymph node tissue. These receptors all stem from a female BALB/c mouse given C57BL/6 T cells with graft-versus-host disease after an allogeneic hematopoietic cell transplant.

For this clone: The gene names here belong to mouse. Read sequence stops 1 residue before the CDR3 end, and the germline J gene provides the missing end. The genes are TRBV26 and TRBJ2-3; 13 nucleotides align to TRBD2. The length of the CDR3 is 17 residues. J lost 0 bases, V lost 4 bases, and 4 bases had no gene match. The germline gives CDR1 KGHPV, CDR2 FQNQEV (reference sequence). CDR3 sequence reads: CASSRDWGGTSAETLYF. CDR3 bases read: TGTGCCAGCAGTCGGGACTGGGGGGGGACTAGTGCAGAAACGCTGTAT.

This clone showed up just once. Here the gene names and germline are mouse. Partial CDR3 DNA: TGTGCCAGCAGCCCCGGCGGTGCAGAAACGCTGTAT. This sequence encodes CASSPGGAETLY. The whole CDR3 sequence is CASSPGGAETLYF. This rearrangement joins TRBV3 to TRBJ2-3, with no clear D. The read comes to an end 1 residue before the CDR3 does, leaving the germline J gene to fill in the end. Germline CDR1 and CDR2: SNHLY and FYNGKV (reference sequence). V dropped 5 bases and J dropped 1 base, with 7 bases sitting between them. The CDR3 covers 13 residues.

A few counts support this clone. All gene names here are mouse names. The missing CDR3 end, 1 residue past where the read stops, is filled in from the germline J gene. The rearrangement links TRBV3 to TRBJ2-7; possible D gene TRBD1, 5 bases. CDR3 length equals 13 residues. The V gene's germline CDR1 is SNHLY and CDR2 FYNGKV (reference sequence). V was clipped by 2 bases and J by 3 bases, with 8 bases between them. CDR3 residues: CASSLPGLYEQYF. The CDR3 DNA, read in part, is TGTGCCAGCAGCTTACCAGGGCTCTATGAACAGTAC.

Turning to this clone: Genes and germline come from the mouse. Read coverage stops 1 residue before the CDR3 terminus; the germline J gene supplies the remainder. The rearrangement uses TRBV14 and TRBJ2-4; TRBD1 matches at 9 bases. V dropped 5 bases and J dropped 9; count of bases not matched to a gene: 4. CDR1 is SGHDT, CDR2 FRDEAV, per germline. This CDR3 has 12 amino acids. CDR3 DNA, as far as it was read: TGTGCCAGCAGCGGGACAGGGTGGACCTTGTAC. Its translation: CASSGTGWTLY. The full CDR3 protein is CASSGTGWTLYF.

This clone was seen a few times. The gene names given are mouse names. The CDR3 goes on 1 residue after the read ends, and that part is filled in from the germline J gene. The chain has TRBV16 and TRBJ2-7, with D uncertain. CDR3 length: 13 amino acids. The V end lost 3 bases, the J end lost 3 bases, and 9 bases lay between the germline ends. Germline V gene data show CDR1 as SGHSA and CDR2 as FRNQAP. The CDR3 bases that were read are TGTGCAAGCAGCTTCGACTCTTTCTATGAACAGTAC. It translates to CASSFDSFYEQY. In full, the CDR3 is CASSFDSFYEQYF.

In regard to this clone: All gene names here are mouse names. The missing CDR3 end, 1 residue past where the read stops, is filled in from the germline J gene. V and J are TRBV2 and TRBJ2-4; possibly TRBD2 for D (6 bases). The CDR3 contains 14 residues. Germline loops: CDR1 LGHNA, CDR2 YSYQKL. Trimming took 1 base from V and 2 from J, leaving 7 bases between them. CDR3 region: CASSQGLVQNTLYF. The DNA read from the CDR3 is TGTGCCAGCAGCCAAGGACTGGTTCAAAACACCTTGTAC.

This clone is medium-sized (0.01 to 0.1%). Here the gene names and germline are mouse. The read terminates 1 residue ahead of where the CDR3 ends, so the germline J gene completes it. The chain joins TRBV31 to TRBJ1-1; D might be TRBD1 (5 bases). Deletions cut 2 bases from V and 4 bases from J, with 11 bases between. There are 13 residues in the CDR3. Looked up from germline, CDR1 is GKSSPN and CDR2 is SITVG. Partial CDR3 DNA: TGTGCCTGGAGTGTCAGGGTGGGCACAGAAGTCTTC. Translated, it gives CAWSVRVGTEVF. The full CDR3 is CAWSVRVGTEVFF.

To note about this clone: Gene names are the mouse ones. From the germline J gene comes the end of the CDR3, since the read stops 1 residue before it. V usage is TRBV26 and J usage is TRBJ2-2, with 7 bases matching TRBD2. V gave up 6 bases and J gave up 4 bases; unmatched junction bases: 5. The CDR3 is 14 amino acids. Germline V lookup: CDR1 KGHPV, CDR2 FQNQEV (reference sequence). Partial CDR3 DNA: TGTGCCAGCAGACGGGGGGGAATCACCGGGCAGCTCTAC. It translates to CASRRGGITGQLY. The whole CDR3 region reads CASRRGGITGQLYF. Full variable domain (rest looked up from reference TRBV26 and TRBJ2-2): NSKVIQTPRYLVKGQGQKAKMRCIPEKGHPVVFWYQQNKNNEFKFLINFQNQEVLQQIDMTEKRFSAECPSNSPCSLEIQSSEAGDSALYLCASRRGGITGQLYFGEGSKLTVL.

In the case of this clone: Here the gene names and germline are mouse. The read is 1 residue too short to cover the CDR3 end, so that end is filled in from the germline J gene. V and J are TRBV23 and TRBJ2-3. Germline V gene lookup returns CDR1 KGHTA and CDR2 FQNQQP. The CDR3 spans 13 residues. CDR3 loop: CSSSQGRAETLYF. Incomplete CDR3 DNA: TGCTCCAGCAGTCAGGGGAGAGCAGAAACGCTGTAT.

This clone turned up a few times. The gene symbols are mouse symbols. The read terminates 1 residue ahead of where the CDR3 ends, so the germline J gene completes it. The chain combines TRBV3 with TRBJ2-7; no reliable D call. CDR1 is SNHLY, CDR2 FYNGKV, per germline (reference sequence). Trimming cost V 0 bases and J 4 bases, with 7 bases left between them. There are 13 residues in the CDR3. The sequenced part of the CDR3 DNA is TGTGCCAGCAGCTTAGCGCTAGGTTATGAACAGTAC. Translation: CASSLALGYEQY. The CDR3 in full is CASSLALGYEQYF.

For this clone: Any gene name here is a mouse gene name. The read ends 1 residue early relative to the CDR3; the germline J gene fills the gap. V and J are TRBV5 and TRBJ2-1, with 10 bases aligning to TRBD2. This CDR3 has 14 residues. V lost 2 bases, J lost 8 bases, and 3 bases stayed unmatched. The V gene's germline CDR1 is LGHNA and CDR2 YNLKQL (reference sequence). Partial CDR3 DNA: TGTGCCAGCAGCCAATACTGGGGGGGGCCTGAGCAGTTC. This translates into CASSQYWGGPEQF. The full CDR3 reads CASSQYWGGPEQFF.

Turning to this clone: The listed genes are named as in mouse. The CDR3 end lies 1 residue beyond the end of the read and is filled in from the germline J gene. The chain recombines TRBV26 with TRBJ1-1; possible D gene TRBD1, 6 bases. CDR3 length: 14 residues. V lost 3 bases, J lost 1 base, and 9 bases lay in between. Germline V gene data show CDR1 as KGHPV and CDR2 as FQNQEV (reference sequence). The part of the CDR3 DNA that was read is TGTGCCAGCAGTCTCCGGGACATAAACACAGAAGTCTTC. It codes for CASSLRDINTEVF. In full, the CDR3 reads CASSLRDINTEVFF.

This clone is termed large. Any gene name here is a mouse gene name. The covered CDR3 bases are TGCACCTGCAGTGCCTCCGGGACTGGGGCTTATGAACAGTAC. Residues: CTCSASGTGAYEQY. The entire CDR3 reads CTCSASGTGAYEQYF. The gene calls are TRBV1 and TRBJ2-7; 10 nucleotides agree with TRBD2. Read sequence stops 1 residue before the CDR3 end, and the germline J gene provides the missing end. The CDR3 contains 15 residues. With V trimmed by 3 bases and J by 4 bases, 6 bases remained unmatched. The germline V gene encodes CDR1 NSQYPW and CDR2 LRSPGD (reference sequence).

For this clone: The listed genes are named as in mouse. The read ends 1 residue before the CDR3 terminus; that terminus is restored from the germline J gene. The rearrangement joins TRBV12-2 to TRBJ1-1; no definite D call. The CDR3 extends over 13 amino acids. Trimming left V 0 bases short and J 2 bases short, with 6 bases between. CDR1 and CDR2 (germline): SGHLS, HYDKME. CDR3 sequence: CASSLDVNTEVFF. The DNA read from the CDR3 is TGTGCCAGCTCTCTCGACGTTAACACAGAAGTCTTC.

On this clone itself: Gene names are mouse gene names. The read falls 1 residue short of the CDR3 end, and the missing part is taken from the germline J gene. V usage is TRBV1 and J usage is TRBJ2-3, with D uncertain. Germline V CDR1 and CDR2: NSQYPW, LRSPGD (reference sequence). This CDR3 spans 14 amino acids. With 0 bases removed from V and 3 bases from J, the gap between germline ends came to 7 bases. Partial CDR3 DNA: TGCACCTGCAGTGCAGAAACAGACGCAGAAACGCTGTAT. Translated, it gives CTCSAETDAETLY. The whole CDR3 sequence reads CTCSAETDAETLYF.

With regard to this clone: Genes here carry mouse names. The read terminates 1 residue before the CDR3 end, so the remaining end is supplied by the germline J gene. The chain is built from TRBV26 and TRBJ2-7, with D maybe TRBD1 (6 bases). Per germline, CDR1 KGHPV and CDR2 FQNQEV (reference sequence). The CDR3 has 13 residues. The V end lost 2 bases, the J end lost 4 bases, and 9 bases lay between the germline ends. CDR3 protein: CASSLAGQYEQYF. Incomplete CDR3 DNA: TGTGCCAGCAGTCTGGCGGGACAATATGAACAGTAC.

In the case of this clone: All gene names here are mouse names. This CDR3 is CASSLVWDIQDTQYF. Incomplete CDR3 DNA: TGTGCCAGCTCTCTCGTCTGGGACATCCAAGACACCCAGTAC. The rearrangement links TRBV12-2 to TRBJ2-5; a weak D match, TRBD1 (6 bases). Sequencing ends 1 residue short of the CDR3 end; the germline J gene provides the rest. V lost 0 bases and J 2 bases, leaving 11 bases between the germline ends. The CDR3 contains 15 residues. Germline V lookup: CDR1 SGHLS, CDR2 HYDKME. Complete variable domain (other parts from reference TRBV12-2 and TRBJ2-5): NSGVVQSPRYIIKGKGERSILKCIPISGHLSVAWYQQTQGQELKFFIQHYDKMERDKGNLPSRFSVQQFDDYHSEMNMSALELEDSAVYFCASSLVWDIQDTQYFGPGTRLLVL.

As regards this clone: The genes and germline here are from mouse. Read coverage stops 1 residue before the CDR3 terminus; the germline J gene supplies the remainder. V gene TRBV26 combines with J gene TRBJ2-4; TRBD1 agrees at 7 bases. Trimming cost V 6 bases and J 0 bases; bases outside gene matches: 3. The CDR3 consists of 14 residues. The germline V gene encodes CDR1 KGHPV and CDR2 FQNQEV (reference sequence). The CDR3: CASRGTVSQNTLYF. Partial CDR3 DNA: TGTGCCAGCAGGGGGACAGTTAGTCAAAACACCTTGTAC. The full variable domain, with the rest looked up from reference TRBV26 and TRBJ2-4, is NSKVIQTPRYLVKGQGQKAKMRCIPEKGHPVVFWYQQNKNNEFKFLINFQNQEVLQQIDMTEKRFSAECPSNSPCSLEIQSSEAGDSALYLCASRGTVSQNTLYFGAGTRLSVL.

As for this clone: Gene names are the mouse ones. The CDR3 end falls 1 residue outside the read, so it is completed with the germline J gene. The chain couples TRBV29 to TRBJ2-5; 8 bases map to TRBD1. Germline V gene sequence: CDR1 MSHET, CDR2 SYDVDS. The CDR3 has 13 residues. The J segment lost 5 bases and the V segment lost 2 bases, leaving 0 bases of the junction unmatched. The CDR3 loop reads CASSLDRGDTQYF. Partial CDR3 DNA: TGTGCTAGCAGTTTAGACAGGGGAGACACCCAGTAC.

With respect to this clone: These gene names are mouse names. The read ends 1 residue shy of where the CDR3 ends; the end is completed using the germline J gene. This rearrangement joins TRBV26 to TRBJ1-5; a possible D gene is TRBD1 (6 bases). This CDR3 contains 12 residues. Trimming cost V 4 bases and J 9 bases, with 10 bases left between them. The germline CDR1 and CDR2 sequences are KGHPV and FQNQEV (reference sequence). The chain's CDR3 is CASSQQGTAPLF. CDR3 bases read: TGTGCCAGCAGTCAGCAGGGGACGGCTCCGCTT.

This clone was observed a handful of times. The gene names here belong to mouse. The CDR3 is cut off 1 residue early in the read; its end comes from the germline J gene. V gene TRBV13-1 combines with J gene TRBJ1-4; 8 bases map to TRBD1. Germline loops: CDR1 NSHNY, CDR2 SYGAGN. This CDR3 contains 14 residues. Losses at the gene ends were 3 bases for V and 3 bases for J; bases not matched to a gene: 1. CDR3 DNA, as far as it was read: TGTGCCAGCAGTGGACAGGGGACCAACGAAAGATTATTT. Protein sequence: CASSGQGTNERLF. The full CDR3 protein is CASSGQGTNERLFF.

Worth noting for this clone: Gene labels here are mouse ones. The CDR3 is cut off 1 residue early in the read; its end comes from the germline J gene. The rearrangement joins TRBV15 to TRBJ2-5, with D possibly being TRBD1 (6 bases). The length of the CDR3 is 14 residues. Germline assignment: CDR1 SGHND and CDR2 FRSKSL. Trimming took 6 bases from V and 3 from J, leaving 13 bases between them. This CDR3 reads CASSTGQRQDTQYF. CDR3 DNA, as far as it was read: TGTGCCAGCAGCACAGGGCAGCGGCAAGACACCCAGTAC.

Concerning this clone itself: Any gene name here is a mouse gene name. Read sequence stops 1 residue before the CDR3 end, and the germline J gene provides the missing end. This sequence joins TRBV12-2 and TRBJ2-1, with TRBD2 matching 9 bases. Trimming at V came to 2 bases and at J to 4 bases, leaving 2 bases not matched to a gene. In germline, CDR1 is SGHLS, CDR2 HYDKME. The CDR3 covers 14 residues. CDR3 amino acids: CASSPGTGYAEQFF. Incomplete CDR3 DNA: TGTGCCAGCTCTCCCGGGACTGGGTATGCTGAGCAGTTC.

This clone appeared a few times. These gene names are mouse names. The DNA read from the CDR3 is TGTGCCAGCAGCCCGGACAGGGGGTATGAACAGTAC. Translation: CASSPDRGYEQY. The whole CDR3 region reads CASSPDRGYEQYF. The chain has TRBV5 and TRBJ2-7; 10 nucleotides agree with TRBD1. The read gets to within 1 residue of the CDR3 end, and the germline J gene fills in the rest. With 4 bases clipped from V and 4 bases from J, the junction kept 1 base outside the gene matches. CDR1 LGHNA and CDR2 YNLKQL come from the germline V gene (reference sequence). The CDR3 has 13 residues.

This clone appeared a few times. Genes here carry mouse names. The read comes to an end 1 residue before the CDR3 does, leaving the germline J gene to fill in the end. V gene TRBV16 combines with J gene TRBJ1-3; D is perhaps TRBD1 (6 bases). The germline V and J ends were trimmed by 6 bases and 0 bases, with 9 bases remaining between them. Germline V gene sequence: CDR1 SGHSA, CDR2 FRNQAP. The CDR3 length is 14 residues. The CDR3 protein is CASSYRDSGNTLYF. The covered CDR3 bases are TGTGCAAGCAGTTACAGGGATTCTGGAAATACGCTCTAT.

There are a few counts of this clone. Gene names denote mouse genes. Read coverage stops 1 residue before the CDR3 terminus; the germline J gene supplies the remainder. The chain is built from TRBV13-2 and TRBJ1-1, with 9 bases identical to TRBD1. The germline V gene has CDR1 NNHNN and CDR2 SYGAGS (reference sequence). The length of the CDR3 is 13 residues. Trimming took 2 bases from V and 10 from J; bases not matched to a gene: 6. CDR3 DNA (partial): TGTGCCAGCGGTGAACAGGGGGCGGTAGGAGTCTTC. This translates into CASGEQGAVGVF. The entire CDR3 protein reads CASGEQGAVGVFF.

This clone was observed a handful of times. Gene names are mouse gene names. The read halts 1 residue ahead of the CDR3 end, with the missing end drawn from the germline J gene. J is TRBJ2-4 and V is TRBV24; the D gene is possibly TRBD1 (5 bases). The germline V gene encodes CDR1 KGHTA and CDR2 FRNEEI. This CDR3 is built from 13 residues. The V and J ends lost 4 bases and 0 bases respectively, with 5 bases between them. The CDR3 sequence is CASSQGSQNTLYF. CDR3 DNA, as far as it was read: TGTGCCAGCAGTCAGGGGAGTCAAAACACCTTGTAC.

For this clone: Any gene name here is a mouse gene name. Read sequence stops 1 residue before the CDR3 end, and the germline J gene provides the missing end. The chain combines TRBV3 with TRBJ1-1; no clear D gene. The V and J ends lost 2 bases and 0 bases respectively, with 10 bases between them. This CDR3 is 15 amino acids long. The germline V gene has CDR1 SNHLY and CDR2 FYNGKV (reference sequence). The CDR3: CASSLTPIANTEVFF. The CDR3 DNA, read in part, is TGTGCCAGCAGCTTAACCCCCATTGCAAACACAGAAGTCTTC.

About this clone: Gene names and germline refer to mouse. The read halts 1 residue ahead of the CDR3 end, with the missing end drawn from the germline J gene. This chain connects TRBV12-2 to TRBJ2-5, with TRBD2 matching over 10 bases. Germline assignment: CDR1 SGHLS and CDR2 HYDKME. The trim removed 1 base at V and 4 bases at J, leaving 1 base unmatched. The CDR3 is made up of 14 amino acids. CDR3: CASSLGTGEDTQYF. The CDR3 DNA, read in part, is TGTGCCAGCTCTCTAGGGACTGGGGAAGACACCCAGTAC.